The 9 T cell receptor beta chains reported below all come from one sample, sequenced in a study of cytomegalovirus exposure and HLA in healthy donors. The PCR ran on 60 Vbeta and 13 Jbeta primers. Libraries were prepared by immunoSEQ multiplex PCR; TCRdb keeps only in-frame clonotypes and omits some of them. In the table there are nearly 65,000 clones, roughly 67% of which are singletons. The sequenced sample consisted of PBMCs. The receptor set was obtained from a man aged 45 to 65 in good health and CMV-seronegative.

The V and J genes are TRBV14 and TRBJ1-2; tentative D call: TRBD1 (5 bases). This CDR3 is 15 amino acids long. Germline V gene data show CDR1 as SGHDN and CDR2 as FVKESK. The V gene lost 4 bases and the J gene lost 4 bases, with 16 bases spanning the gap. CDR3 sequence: CASSPGPDGGYGYTF. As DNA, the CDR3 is TGTGCCAGCAGCCCGGGACCGGACGGGGGCTATGGCTACACCTTC.

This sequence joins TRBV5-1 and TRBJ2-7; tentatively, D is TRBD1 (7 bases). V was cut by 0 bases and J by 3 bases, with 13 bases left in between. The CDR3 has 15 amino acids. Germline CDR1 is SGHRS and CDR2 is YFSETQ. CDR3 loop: CASSLVAGGYYEQYF. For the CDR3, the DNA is TGCGCCAGCAGCTTGGTGGCAGGGGGGTACTACGAGCAGTACTTC.

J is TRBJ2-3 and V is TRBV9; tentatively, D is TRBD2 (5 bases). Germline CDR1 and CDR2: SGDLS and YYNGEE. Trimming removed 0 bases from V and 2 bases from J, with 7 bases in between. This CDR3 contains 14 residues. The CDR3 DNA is TGTGCCAGCAGCGTAGGGACTTTCACAGATACGCAGTATTTT. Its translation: CASSVGTFTDTQYF.

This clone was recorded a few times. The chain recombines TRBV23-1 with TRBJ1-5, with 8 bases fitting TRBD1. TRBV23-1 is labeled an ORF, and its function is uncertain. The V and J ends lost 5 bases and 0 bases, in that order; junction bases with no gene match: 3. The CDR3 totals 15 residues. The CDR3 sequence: CASSTGGYSNQPQHF. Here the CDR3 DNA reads TGCGCCAGCAGTACAGGGGGATATAGCAATCAGCCCCAGCATTTT.

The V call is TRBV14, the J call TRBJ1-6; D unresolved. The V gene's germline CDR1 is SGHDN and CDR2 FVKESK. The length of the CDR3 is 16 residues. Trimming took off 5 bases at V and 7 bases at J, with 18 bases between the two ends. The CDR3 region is CASSNSGSPTNSPLHF. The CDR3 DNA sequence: TGTGCCAGCAGCAACAGTGGAAGTCCGACGAATTCACCCCTCCACTTT.

The CDR3 loop reads CASSLNGGTNTEAFF. The CDR3 DNA reads TGTGCCAGCAGCTTAAACGGTGGTACGAACACTGAAGCTTTCTTT. The chain is built from TRBV7-9 and TRBJ1-1, with D hard to call. Per germline, CDR1 SEHNR and CDR2 FQNEAQ (reference sequence). This CDR3 region has 15 residues. V was cut by 2 bases and J by 1 base, with 11 bases left in between.

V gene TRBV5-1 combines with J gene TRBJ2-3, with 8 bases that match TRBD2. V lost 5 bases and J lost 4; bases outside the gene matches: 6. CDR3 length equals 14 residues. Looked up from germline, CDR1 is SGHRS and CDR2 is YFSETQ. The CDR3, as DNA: TGCGCCAGCAGGGTTAGCGGGGTCTCAGATACGCAGTATTTT. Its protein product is CASRVSGVSDTQYF.

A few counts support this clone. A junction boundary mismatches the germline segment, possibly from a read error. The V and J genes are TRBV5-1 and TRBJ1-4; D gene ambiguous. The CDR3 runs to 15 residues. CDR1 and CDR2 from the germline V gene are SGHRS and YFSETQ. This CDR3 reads CASRSWSTTNETLFF. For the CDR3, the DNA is TGCGCCAGCAGATCATGGTCCACAACTAATGAAACACTGTTTTTT.

The CDR3, as DNA: TGTGCCAGCAGTGGAGGGGGCGTAAGTTGGGCTGAAGCTTTCTTT. This sequence encodes CASSGGGVSWAEAFF. The chain links TRBV13 to TRBJ1-1, with 7 bases fitting TRBD1. The CDR3 spans 15 residues. Germline CDR1 is PRHDT and CDR2 is FYEKMQ (reference sequence). V shed 6 bases and J 6 bases; nucleotides not matched to a gene: 13.